This T cell receptor (beta chain) is drawn from a study of blood T cell repertoires in COVID-19. The wider study: COVID-19 samples, acute and convalescent, were from the United States, Italy and Spain. Nucleic acid was either cDNA or gDNA, and it came from T cells, B-cell-depleted T cells, or PBMCs.

V was cut by 5 bases and J by 0 bases, with 7 bases left in between. This CDR3 has 13 residues. CDR1 and CDR2 from the germline V gene are SGHVS and FQNEAQ. Original processing notes: The assay estimated nucleated cells by amplifying reference gene primers. Produced via immunoSEQ multiplex PCR; TCRdb's table is partial and in-frame only. The V and J calls and clone size are taken from that table; D and trimming were inferred from the DNA. The repertoire holds 68,000 or so clones, with 85% to 90% as singletons. The origin of this receptor is a man in his forties or fifties with acute or convalescent COVID-19. The sequenced sample consisted of peripheral blood. The chain uses TRBV7-8 and TRBJ1-1; D is ambiguous. The CDR3 DNA sequence: TGTGCCAGCAGCATGTACATGAACACTGAAGCTTTCTTT. Protein: CASSMYMNTEAFF. Full variable domain (missing parts from reference TRBV7-8 and TRBJ1-1): GAGVSQSPRYKVAKRGQDVALRCDPISGHVSLFWYQQALGQGPEFLTYFQNEAQLDKSGLPSDRFFAERPEGSVSTLKIQRTQQEDSAVYLCASSMYMNTEAFFGQGTRLTVV.